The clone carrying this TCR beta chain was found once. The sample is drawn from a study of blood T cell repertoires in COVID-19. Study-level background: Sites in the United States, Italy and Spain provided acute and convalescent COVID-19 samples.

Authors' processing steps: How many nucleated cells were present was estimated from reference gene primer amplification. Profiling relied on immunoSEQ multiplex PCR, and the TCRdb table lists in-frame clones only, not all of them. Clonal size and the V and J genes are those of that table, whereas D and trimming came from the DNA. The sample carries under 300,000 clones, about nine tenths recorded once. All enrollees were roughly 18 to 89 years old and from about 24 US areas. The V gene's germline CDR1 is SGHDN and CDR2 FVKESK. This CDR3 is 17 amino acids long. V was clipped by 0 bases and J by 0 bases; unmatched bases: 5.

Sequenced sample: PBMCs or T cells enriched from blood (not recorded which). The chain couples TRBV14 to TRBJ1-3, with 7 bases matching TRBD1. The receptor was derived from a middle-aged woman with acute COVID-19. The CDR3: CASSQDKGQISGNTIYF. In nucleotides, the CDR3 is TGTGCCAGCAGCCAAGATAAGGGACAGATCTCTGGAAACACCATATATTTT.